Shown below are 25 T cell receptor beta chains from a single sample sequenced in a study of post-analysis software for immune sequencing data. Each TCR beta cDNA library carried unique molecular identifiers. TCRdb used MiXCR to reprocess the PCR reads, holding one entry per CDR3 protein. The sample shows about 160,000 distinct CDR3 sequences, about 34% of them seen only once. Here the sequenced sample was blood, taken after autologous hematopoietic stem cell transplantation. The receptors originated from a girl under 18 with multiple sclerosis.

This clonotype was detected a few times. The chain uses TRBV6-2 or TRBV6-3 and TRBJ2-1, with 12 bases lining up with TRBD2. CDR1 and CDR2 from the germline V gene are MNHEY and SVGEGT. CDR3 length: 17 residues. The V segment lost 6 bases and the J segment 1 base; nucleotides outside the gene matches: 7. Here the CDR3 DNA reads TGTGCCAGCAGCCCTCGGACTAGCGGGACTTCCTACAATGAGCAGTTCTTC. Translated: CASSPRTSGTSYNEQFF.

The sample holds many counts of this clonotype. The gene calls are TRBV9 and TRBJ2-7; no clear D gene. The CDR3 sequence is 15 residues long. CDR1 and CDR2 from the germline V gene are SGDLS and YYNGEE. Trimming removed 0 bases at V and 7 bases at J, with 17 bases between. The CDR3 is CASSVGGGRTSEQYF. CDR3 nucleotides: TGTGCCAGCAGCGTAGGCGGCGGCAGGACGAGTGAGCAGTACTTC.

The chain employs TRBV24-1 and TRBJ2-1; 10 bases agree with TRBD2. Germline CDR1 reads KGHDR; CDR2 reads SFDVKD. The trim removed 4 bases at V and 5 bases at J, leaving 7 bases unmatched. The CDR3 is 16 amino acids. The DNA of the CDR3 is TGTGCCACCAGTGACCCTTTAGCGGGAGGTGACAATGAGCAGTTCTTC. It codes for CATSDPLAGGDNEQFF.

The rearrangement joins TRBV20-1 to TRBJ1-6; 7 bases match TRBD1. Germline V gene data show CDR1 as DFQATT and CDR2 as SNEGSKA (reference sequence). Trimming at V came to 4 bases and at J to 5 bases, leaving 14 bases not matched to a gene. The CDR3 spans 17 residues. The CDR3 protein is CSATKNTPGQNNSPLHF. For the CDR3, the DNA is TGCAGTGCTACTAAAAACACGCCGGGACAGAATAATTCACCCCTCCACTTT.

This clonotype was observed a handful of times. This chain links TRBV7-2 with TRBJ1-6, with TRBD1 matching over 8 bases. V lost 5 bases to trimming and J lost 13 bases; unmatched junction nucleotides: 10. The CDR3 extends over 14 amino acids. CDR1 is SGHTA, CDR2 FQGNSA, per germline. The CDR3 protein is CASSTRTGPSPLHF. The DNA of the CDR3 is TGTGCCAGCAGCACACGGACAGGGCCCTCGCCCCTCCACTTT.

The CDR3 sequence: CSARDREGSPLHF. In DNA form, the CDR3 reads TGCAGCGCCCGTGACAGGGAAGGTTCACCCCTCCACTTT. The chain uses TRBV29-1 and TRBJ1-6, with 7 bases fitting TRBD1. V shed 7 bases, J shed 9 bases, and the junction held 9 bases outside the gene matches. Germline values: CDR1 SQVTM, CDR2 ANQGSEA. CDR3 size: 13 residues.

In regard to this clonotype: It may be a read error: a sequence one base away is much more abundant. This chain connects TRBV7-3 to TRBJ2-4; weak D call: TRBD2 (5 bases). Germline assignment: CDR1 SGHTA and CDR2 FQGTGA. The CDR3 totals 13 residues. The CDR3 here is CAGSPGGKNIQYF. CDR3 DNA: TGTGCCGGCAGCCCAGGAGGCAAAAACATTCAGTACTTC.

The table lists this clonotype with a few counts. The V gene is TRBV27, the J gene TRBJ2-7, with D uncertain. The J call may be in error: the DNA end matches TRBJ2-4 better. The CDR3 is made up of 14 amino acids. The germline CDR1 and CDR2 sequences are MNHEY and SMNVEV (reference sequence). CDR3 DNA: TGTGCCAGCAGTTTAGCTGAAGATGGGAACATTCAGTACTTC. It encodes CASSLAEDGNIQYF.

This clonotype was counted only a few times. The J gene is TRBJ1-2, the V gene TRBV20-1; TRBD1 matches at 11 bases. The CDR3 consists of 14 residues. From germline, CDR1 is DFQATT and CDR2 SNEGSKA (reference sequence). V lost 3 bases, J lost 6 bases, and 6 bases stayed unmatched. The CDR3 reads CSASSGQGEHGYTF. As DNA, the CDR3 is TGCAGTGCTAGTTCGGGACAGGGGGAACATGGCTACACCTTC.

The chain has TRBV19 and TRBJ2-6; possibly TRBD2 for D (5 bases). Between the trimmed V and J ends, which lost 1 base and 1 base, there was a span of 8 bases. This CDR3 is 16 amino acids long. Germline values: CDR1 LNHDA, CDR2 SQIVND (reference sequence). CDR3: CASSIAGGSGANVLTF. CDR3 coding DNA: TGTGCCAGTAGTATAGCGGGCGGGTCTGGGGCCAACGTCCTGACTTTC.

This clonotype was detected a few times. V is TRBV7-8 and J is TRBJ1-4, with TRBD1 identical over 10 bases. Germline CDR1 and CDR2: SGHVS and FQNEAQ. Unmatched junction bases numbered 11, after V lost 3 bases and J lost 7 bases. This CDR3 comprises 17 residues. CDR3 nucleotide sequence: TGTGCCAGCAGCTTGGGGGCGACAGGGGGCCGTGGTGAAAAACTGTTTTTT. Its translation is CASSLGATGGRGEKLFF.

This clonotype was counted many times. This chain connects TRBV4-3 to TRBJ2-1; no clear D gene. The CDR3 is 13 amino acids. Between the trimmed V and J ends, which lost 1 base and 7 bases, there was a span of 8 bases. Germline V gene sequence: CDR1 LGHNA, CDR2 YSLEER. This chain's CDR3 is CASSQGDGNEQFF. CDR3 DNA: TGCGCCAGCAGCCAAGGTGACGGGAATGAGCAGTTCTTC.

The V and J genes are TRBV28 and TRBJ1-2; D is possibly TRBD1 (5 bases). Looked up from germline, CDR1 is MDHEN and CDR2 is SYDVKM. The V end was cut by 3 bases, the J end by 4 bases, with 9 bases between. This CDR3 is 13 amino acids long. DNA for the CDR3: TGTGCCAGCAGTTTCGGGACGGCCTATGGCTACACCTTC. This gives the protein CASSFGTAYGYTF.

The J gene is TRBJ2-7, the V gene TRBV20-1; 7 bases match TRBD1. J gave up 0 bases and V 6 bases, and 5 bases lay outside the gene matches. Germline V gene data show CDR1 as DFQATT and CDR2 as SNEGSKA (reference sequence). The CDR3 is 13 residues long. DNA for the CDR3: TGCAGTGCCCTAGGGGACAGCTCCTACGAGCAGTACTTC. Translating it yields CSALGDSSYEQYF.

This clonotype appeared many times. The rearrangement joins TRBV4-1 to TRBJ2-7; 8 nucleotides line up with TRBD2. The trim removed 0 bases at V and 1 base at J, leaving 8 bases unmatched. The CDR3 contains 17 residues. CDR1 is MGHRA and CDR2 is YSYEKL in the germline V gene. The CDR3 here is CASSQETLAAGSYEQYF. The CDR3 coding sequence is TGCGCCAGCAGCCAAGAGACACTAGCGGCTGGGTCCTACGAGCAGTACTTC.

The chain links TRBV5-6 to TRBJ2-5; 7 bases agree with TRBD1. Matching the DNA end better, TRBJ2-7 makes the J call doubtful. There are 13 residues in the CDR3. CDR1 is SGHDT and CDR2 is YYEEEE in the germline V gene. CDR3 protein: CASSRGQACEQYF. The CDR3, as DNA: TGTGCCAGCAGCCGAGGACAGGCCTGCGAGCAGTACTTC.

The sample holds a few counts of this clonotype. The chain couples TRBV7-2 to TRBJ2-1; tentative D call: TRBD2 (5 bases). Germline CDR1 is SGHTA and CDR2 is FQGNSA. The CDR3 runs to 15 residues. Between the trimmed V and J ends, which lost 5 bases and 3 bases, there was a span of 14 bases. CDR3 DNA: TGTGCCAGCAGCCACAAGCGGAAACTCTACAATGAGCAGTTCTTC. Translating it yields CASSHKRKLYNEQFF.

CDR3 DNA sequence: TGTGCCAGCAGCCCTCTAGACAGGGGGCTAAACGAGCAGTACTTC. Protein product: CASSPLDRGLNEQYF. This chain uses TRBV5-6 with TRBJ2-7; 10 bases line up with TRBD1. The CDR3 sequence is 15 residues long. V lost 4 bases, J lost 5 bases, and 9 bases stayed unmatched. CDR1 is SGHDT, CDR2 YYEEEE, per germline. The entire variable domain, with the rest obtained from reference TRBV5-6 and TRBJ2-7, is as follows: DAGVTQSPTHLIKTRGQQVTLRCSPKSGHDTVSWYQQALGQGPQFIFQYYEEEERQRGNFPDRFSGHQFPNYSSELNVNALLLGDSALYLCASSPLDRGLNEQYFGPGTRLTVT.

Concerning this clonotype itself: One junction end disagrees with the germline gene, perhaps due to a read error. The genes are TRBV30 and TRBJ2-1; TRBD2 matches 14 bases. Looked up from germline, CDR1 is GTSNPN and CDR2 is SVGIG (reference sequence). The CDR3 contains 17 residues. The CDR3: CAWSHGTSGSAANGQFF. DNA for the CDR3: TGTGCCTGGAGCCACGGGACTAGCGGGAGTGCTGCCAATGGGCAGTTCTTC.

The rearrangement uses TRBV19 and TRBJ1-2; perhaps TRBD1 as D (6 bases). CDR1 is LNHDA and CDR2 is SQIVND in the germline V gene (reference sequence). The CDR3 totals 13 residues. V shed 5 bases and J shed 9 bases, with 16 bases lying between them. CDR3 nucleotides: TGTGCCAGTAGTGCACTACAGGGTGGGAGCTACACCTTC. Translating gives CASSALQGGSYTF. Full variable domain (rest looked up from reference TRBV19 and TRBJ1-2): DGGITQSPKYLFRKEGQNVTLSCEQNLNHDAMYWYRQDPGQGLRLIYYSQIVNDFQKGDIAEGYSVSREKKESFPLTVTSAQKNPTAFYLCASSALQGGSYTFGSGTRLTVV.

This clonotype turned up a few times. The rearrangement uses TRBV7-9 and TRBJ2-5; D is unclear. Trimming left V 4 bases short and J 3 bases short, with 9 bases between. This CDR3 has 13 amino acids. Per the germline V gene, CDR1 is SEHNR and CDR2 is FQNEAQ (reference sequence). The CDR3 spells CASSSRTEETQYF. In DNA, the CDR3 is TGTGCCAGCAGCTCAAGGACGGAAGAGACCCAGTACTTC.

This rearrangement joins TRBV2 to TRBJ2-5; TRBD2 aligns across 14 bases. Unmatched junction bases numbered 1, after V lost 6 bases and J lost 7 bases. The CDR3 sequence is 13 residues long. Germline lookup yields CDR1 SNHLY and CDR2 FYNNEI. The CDR3 protein is CASSGLAGGTQYF. In nucleotides, the CDR3 is TGTGCCAGCAGCGGACTAGCGGGAGGGACCCAGTACTTC.

This clonotype was observed a few times. The chain uses TRBV20-1 and TRBJ2-7, with unresolved D. Looked up from germline, CDR1 is DFQATT and CDR2 is SNEGSKA (reference sequence). The CDR3 runs 16 residues. Trimming shortened V by 3 bases and J by 0 bases, and 18 bases separated the two germline ends. The CDR3 DNA follows: TGCAGTGCTAGCCCCCTAGTTAGGACCGCCTCCTACGAGCAGTACTTC. This encodes CSASPLVRTASYEQYF.

The chain combines TRBV20-1 with TRBJ2-1; the D gene is possibly TRBD1 (5 bases). The CDR3 totals 14 residues. Trimming removed 0 bases at V and 4 bases at J, with 10 bases between. CDR1 and CDR2 (germline): DFQATT, SNEGSKA (reference sequence). The chain's CDR3 is CSARDGHGYNEQFF. The CDR3 coding sequence is TGCAGTGCTAGAGACGGACATGGGTACAATGAGCAGTTCTTC.

The J gene is TRBJ1-1, the V gene TRBV10-3, with TRBD1 identical over 7 bases. CDR1 and CDR2 from the germline V gene are ENHRY and SYGVKD. This CDR3 contains 16 residues. The junction had 7 bases not matched to a gene; V was cut back by 3 bases and J by 0 bases. DNA for the CDR3: TGTGCCATCAGTGACTGGCAGACAGGGTTGAACACTGAAGCTTTCTTT. Protein sequence: CAISDWQTGLNTEAFF.